These 10 T cell receptor beta chains were sequenced from one sample in a study of cytomegalovirus exposure and HLA in healthy donors. It was with 60 Vbeta and 13 Jbeta primers that the PCR ran. Libraries were prepared by immunoSEQ multiplex PCR; TCRdb keeps only in-frame clonotypes and omits some of them. The sample holds roughly 120,000 clones. Sequencing was performed on PBMCs. These TCRs come from a man aged 35 to 55 in good health and CMV-seronegative.

The chain recombines TRBV15 with TRBJ1-3; TRBD1 aligns across 7 bases. CDR1 is LNHNV and CDR2 is YYDKDF in the germline V gene (reference sequence). This CDR3 has 15 amino acids. J lost 0 bases, V lost 6 bases, and 5 bases had no gene match. The DNA for the CDR3 is TGTGCCACCAGGTCCACAGGGGTCTCTGGAAACACCATATATTTT. Residues: CATRSTGVSGNTIYF.

The CDR3 sequence: CASSPTGWRGRGNTEAFF. CDR3 DNA: TGCGCCAGCAGCCCGACCGGCTGGCGAGGGCGAGGGAACACTGAAGCTTTCTTT. V usage is TRBV5-1 and J usage is TRBJ1-1; no clear D. This CDR3 contains 18 residues. The ends were cut back, 4 bases at V and 1 base at J, with 23 bases in the middle. Germline CDR1 is SGHRS and CDR2 is YFSETQ. Complete variable domain (other parts from reference TRBV5-1 and TRBJ1-1): KAGVTQTPRYLIKTRGQQVTLSCSPISGHRSVSWYQQTPGQGLQFLFEYFSETQRNKGNFPGRFSGRQFSNSRSEMNVSTLELGDSALYLCASSPTGWRGRGNTEAFFGQGTRLTVV.

The V gene is TRBV5-4, the J gene TRBJ2-7, with 8 bases that match TRBD2. Germline V gives CDR1 SGHNT, CDR2 YYREEE (reference sequence). The trim removed 4 bases at V and 1 base at J, leaving 7 bases unmatched. The CDR3 covers 15 residues. CDR3 in amino acids: CASSGAGTRSYEQYF. The CDR3 DNA reads TGTGCCAGCAGCGGCGCCGGGACTAGGTCCTACGAGCAGTACTTC.

The gene calls are TRBV7-9 and TRBJ1-4; D is undetermined. V was trimmed by 3 bases and J by 7 bases, leaving 12 bases between them. In germline, CDR1 is SEHNR, CDR2 FQNEAQ (reference sequence). The CDR3 runs to 14 residues. Written as DNA, the CDR3 is TGTGCCAGCAGCTTTATTGGAGCGGCTGAAAAACTGTTTTTT. Translating it yields CASSFIGAAEKLFF. Complete variable domain (other parts from reference TRBV7-9 and TRBJ1-4): DTGVSQNPRHKITKRGQNVTFRCDPISEHNRLYWYRQTLGQGPEFLTYFQNEAQLEKSRLLSDRFSAERPKGSFSTLEIQRTEQGDSAMYLCASSFIGAAEKLFFGSGTQLSVL.

CDR3 DNA sequence: TGTGCCAGCAGCTTGGTGAACAGGAACGAGCAGTACTTC. Translating it yields CASSLVNRNEQYF. The chain is built from TRBV5-6 and TRBJ2-7, with D tentatively TRBD1 (5 bases). CDR3 length: 13 amino acids. V gave up 0 bases and J gave up 5 bases, with 9 bases separating them. Germline lookup yields CDR1 SGHDT and CDR2 YYEEEE.

The chain combines TRBV11-3 with TRBJ2-1; 13 bases line up with TRBD2. V gave up 5 bases and J gave up 8 bases; unmatched junction bases: 3. Per the germline V gene, CDR1 is SGHNT and CDR2 is YENEEA. The CDR3 is 14 residues long. This CDR3 is CASSGLAGADEQFF. As DNA, the CDR3 is TGTGCCAGCAGCGGACTAGCGGGAGCCGATGAGCAGTTCTTC.

V usage is TRBV19 and J usage is TRBJ2-2, with TRBD1 as a possible D gene (5 bases). Germline V gene sequence: CDR1 LNHDA, CDR2 SQIVND (reference sequence). The CDR3 runs to 16 residues. With 5 bases removed from V and 0 bases from J, the gap between germline ends came to 13 bases. The CDR3 region has the DNA TGTGCCAGTAGTGGACGGACAAACGCGAACACCGGGGAGCTGTTTTTT. Its translation: CASSGRTNANTGELFF.

The chain combines TRBV10-3 with TRBJ1-3; D ambiguous. Trimming cost V 2 bases and J 8 bases, with 16 bases left between them. Germline lookup yields CDR1 ENHRY and CDR2 SYGVKD. The CDR3 runs 15 residues. The CDR3 bases are TGTGCCATCAGTGAGGGGTCCGGGTCGTCGTACACCATATATTTT. The encoded protein is CAISEGSGSSYTIYF.

The V and J genes are TRBV27 and TRBJ2-2; TRBD2 might be the D (6 bases). Trimming removed 4 bases at V and 8 bases at J, with 20 bases between. There are 16 residues in the CDR3. The germline V gene has CDR1 MNHEY and CDR2 SMNVEV (reference sequence). The chain's CDR3 is CASSSWDWGRIGELFF. The CDR3 DNA sequence: TGTGCCAGCAGTTCCTGGGACTGGGGCCGGATAGGGGAGCTGTTTTTT.

V is TRBV4-2 and J is TRBJ1-5; possibly TRBD1 for D (5 bases). The CDR3 runs to 16 residues. Germline CDR1 LGHNA, CDR2 YNFKEQ. With 2 bases removed from V and 2 bases from J, the gap between germline ends came to 13 bases. The CDR3 spells CASSQNGGDGNQPQHF. CDR3 bases: TGTGCCAGCAGCCAAAACGGCGGGGACGGCAATCAGCCCCAGCATTTT.